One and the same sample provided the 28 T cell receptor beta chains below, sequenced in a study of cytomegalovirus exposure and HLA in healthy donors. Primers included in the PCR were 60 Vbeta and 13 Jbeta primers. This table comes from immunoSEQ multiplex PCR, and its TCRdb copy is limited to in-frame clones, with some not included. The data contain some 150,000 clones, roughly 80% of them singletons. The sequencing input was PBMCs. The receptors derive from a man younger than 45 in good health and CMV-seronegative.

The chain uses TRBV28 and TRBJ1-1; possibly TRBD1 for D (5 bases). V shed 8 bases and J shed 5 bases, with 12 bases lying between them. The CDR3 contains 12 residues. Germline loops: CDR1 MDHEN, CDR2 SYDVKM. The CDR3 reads CASAPQGTEAFF. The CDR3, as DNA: TGTGCCAGCGCCCCCCAGGGAACTGAAGCTTTCTTT.

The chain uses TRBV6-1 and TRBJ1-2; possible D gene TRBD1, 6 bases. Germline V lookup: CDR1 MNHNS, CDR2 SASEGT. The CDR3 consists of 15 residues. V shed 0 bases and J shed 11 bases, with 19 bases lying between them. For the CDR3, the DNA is TGTGCCAGCAGTGAAGCGGGGGGGCCCGATCGACCATACACCTTC. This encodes CASSEAGGPDRPYTF.

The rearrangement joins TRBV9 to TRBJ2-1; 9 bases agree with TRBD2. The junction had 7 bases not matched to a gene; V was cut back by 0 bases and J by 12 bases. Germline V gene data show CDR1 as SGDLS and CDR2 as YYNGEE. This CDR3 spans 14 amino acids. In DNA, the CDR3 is TGTGCCAGCAGCGTAGGCATAGCGGGAGCGGGGCAGTTCTTC. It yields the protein CASSVGIAGAGQFF.

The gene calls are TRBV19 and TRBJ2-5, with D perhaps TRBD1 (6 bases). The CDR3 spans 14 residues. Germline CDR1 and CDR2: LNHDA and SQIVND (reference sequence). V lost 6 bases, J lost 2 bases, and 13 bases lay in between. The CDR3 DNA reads TGTGCCAGTAGCCTCGACAGGACTCAAGAGACCCAGTACTTC. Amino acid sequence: CASSLDRTQETQYF.

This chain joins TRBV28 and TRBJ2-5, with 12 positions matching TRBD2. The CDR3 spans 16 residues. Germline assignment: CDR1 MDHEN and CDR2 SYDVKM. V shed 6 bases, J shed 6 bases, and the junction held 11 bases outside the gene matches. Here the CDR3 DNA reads TGTGCCAGCAGCCCAACAGGACTAGCGGGAAGGAAGACCCAGTACTTC. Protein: CASSPTGLAGRKTQYF.

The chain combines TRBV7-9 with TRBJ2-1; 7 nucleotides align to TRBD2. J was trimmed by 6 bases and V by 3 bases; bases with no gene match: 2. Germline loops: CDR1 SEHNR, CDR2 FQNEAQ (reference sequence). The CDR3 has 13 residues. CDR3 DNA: TGTGCCAGCAGCTTTGCTAGCGGCAATGAGCAGTTCTTC. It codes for CASSFASGNEQFF.

As DNA, the CDR3 is TGTGCCGTCCCGGCAGGTCTTATGAACACTGAAGCTTTCTTT. Its translation is CAVPAGLMNTEAFF. The V call is TRBV2, the J call TRBJ1-1; D not certain. This CDR3 is built from 14 residues. The germline V gene encodes CDR1 SNHLY and CDR2 FYNNEI. Deletions cut 11 bases from V and 0 bases from J, with 16 bases between. The full variable domain, with the rest looked up from reference TRBV2 and TRBJ1-1, is EPEVTQTPSHQVTQMGQEVILRCVPISNHLYFYWYRQILGQKVEFLVSFYNNEISEKSEIFDDQFSVERPDGSNFTLKIRSTKLEDSAMYFCAVPAGLMNTEAFFGQGTRLTVV.

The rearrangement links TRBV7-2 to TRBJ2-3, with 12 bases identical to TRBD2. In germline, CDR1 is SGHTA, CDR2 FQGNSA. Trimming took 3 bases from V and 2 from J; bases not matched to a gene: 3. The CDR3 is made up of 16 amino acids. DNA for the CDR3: TGTGCCAGCAGCTTTACTAGCGGGGGGTTCACAGATACGCAGTATTTT. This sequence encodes CASSFTSGGFTDTQYF.

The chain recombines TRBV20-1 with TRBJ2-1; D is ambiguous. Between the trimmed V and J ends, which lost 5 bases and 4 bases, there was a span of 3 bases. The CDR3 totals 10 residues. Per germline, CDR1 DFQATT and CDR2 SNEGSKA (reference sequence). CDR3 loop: CSASYNEQFF. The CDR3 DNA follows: TGCAGTGCTTCTTACAATGAGCAGTTCTTC.

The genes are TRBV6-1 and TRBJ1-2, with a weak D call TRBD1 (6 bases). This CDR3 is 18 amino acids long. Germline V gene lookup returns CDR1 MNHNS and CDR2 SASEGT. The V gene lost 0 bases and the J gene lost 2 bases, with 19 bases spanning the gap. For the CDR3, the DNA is TGTGCCAGCAGTGAAGCGGGGGCCGGGGACCCCTTCAACTATGGCTACACCTTC. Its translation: CASSEAGAGDPFNYGYTF.

The CDR3 is CASTFGPGPYEQYF. The CDR3 nucleotides are TGTGCCAGTACATTCGGTCCAGGGCCCTACGAGCAGTACTTC. The chain carries TRBV19 and TRBJ2-7, with a weak D call TRBD1 (5 bases). Germline loops: CDR1 LNHDA, CDR2 SQIVND (reference sequence). The V end lost 7 bases, the J end lost 2 bases, and 15 bases lay between the germline ends. This CDR3 has 14 amino acids.

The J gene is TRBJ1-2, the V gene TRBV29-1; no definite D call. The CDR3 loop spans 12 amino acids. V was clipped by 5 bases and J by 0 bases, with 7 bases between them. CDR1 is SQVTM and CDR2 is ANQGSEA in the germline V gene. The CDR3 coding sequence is TGCAGCGTTACGAGCTCTAACTATGGCTACACCTTC. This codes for CSVTSSNYGYTF. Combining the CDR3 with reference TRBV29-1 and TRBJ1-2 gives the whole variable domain SAVISQKPSRDICQRGTSLTIQCQVDSQVTMMFWYRQQPGQSLTLIATANQGSEATYESGFVIDKFPISRPNLTFSTLTVSNMSPEDSSIYLCSVTSSNYGYTFGSGTRLTVV.

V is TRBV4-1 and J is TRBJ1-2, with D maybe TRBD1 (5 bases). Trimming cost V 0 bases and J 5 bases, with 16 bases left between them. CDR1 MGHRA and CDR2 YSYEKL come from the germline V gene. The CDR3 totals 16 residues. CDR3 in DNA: TGCGCCAGCAGCCAAGATAGGGGAGGGTATGGGTATGGCTACACCTTC. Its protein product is CASSQDRGGYGYGYTF.

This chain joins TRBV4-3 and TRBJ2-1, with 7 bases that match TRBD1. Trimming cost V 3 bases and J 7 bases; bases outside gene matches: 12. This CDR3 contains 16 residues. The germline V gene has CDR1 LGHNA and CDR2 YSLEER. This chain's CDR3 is CASSQERGLTGNEQFF. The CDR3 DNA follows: TGCGCCAGCAGCCAGGAGAGGGGGCTTACTGGGAATGAGCAGTTCTTC.

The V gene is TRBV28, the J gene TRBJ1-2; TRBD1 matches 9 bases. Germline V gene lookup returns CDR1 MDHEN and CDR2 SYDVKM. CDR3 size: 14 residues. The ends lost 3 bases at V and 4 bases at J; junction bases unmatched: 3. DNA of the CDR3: TGTGCCAGCAGTTTCGGGGACAGGGTCTATGGCTACACCTTC. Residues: CASSFGDRVYGYTF.

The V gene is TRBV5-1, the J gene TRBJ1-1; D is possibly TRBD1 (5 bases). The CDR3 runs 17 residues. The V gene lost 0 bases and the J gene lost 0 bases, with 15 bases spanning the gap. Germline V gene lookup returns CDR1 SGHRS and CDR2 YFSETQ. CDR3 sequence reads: CASSLAGGVRLNTEAFF. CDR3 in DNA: TGCGCCAGCAGCTTGGCCGGGGGGGTCAGATTGAACACTGAAGCTTTCTTT.

The CDR3 loop is CAVMAQSTGNTEAFF. For the CDR3, the DNA is TGTGCCGTCATGGCCCAATCGACAGGGAACACTGAAGCTTTCTTT. This chain connects TRBV27 to TRBJ1-1, with D possibly being TRBD1 (6 bases). The V end lost 11 bases, the J end lost 1 base, and 20 bases lay between the germline ends. The CDR3 spans 15 residues. Germline V gives CDR1 MNHEY, CDR2 SMNVEV (reference sequence).

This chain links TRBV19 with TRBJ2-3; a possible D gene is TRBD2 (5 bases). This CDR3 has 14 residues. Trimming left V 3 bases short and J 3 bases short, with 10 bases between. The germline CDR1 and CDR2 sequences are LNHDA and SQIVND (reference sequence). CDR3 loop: CASSILGETDTQYF. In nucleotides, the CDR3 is TGTGCCAGTAGTATCCTGGGAGAGACAGATACGCAGTATTTT.

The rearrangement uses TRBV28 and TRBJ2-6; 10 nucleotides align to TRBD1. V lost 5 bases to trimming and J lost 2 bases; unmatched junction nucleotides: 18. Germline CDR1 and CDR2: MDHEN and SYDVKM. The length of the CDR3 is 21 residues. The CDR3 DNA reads TGTGCCAGCAGTATAACCGACAGGGGGCTTACCTCGGGTGCTGGGGCCAACGTCCTGACTTTC. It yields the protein CASSITDRGLTSGAGANVLTF.

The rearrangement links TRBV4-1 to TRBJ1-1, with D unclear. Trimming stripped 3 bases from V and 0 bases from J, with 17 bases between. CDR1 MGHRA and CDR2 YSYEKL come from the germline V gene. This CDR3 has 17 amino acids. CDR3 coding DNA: TGCGCCAGCAGCCATCTGCTAGCCCGGACGATGAACACTGAAGCTTTCTTT. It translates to CASSHLLARTMNTEAFF.

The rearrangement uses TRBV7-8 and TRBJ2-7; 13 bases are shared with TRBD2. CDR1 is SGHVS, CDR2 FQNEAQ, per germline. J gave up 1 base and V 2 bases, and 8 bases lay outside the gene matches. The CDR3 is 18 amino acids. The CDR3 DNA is TGTGCCAGCAGCTTACCGGGACTAGCGGGATTGATGTCCTACGAGCAGTACTTC. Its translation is CASSLPGLAGLMSYEQYF.

CDR3 loop: CAILGQAYETQYF. The CDR3 coding sequence is TGTGCCATTCTGGGACAGGCTTATGAGACCCAGTACTTC. The chain carries TRBV21-1 and TRBJ2-5; the table calls TRBD1, which could not be checked here. TRBV21-1 is a listed pseudogene. This CDR3 is built from 13 residues.

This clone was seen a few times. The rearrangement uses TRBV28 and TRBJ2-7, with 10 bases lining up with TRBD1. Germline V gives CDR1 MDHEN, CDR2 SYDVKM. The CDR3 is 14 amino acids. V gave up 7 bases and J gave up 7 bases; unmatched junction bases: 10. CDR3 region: CASTGGQGIGEQYF. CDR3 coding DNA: TGTGCCAGCACTGGGGGACAGGGGATAGGGGAGCAGTACTTC.

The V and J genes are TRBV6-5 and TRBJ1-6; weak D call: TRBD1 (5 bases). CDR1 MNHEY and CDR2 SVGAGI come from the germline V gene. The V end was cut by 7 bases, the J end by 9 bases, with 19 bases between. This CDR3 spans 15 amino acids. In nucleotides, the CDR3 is TGTGCCAGCAACCCGGGACTCGTTTTGAGTTCACCCCTCCACTTT. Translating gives CASNPGLVLSSPLHF.

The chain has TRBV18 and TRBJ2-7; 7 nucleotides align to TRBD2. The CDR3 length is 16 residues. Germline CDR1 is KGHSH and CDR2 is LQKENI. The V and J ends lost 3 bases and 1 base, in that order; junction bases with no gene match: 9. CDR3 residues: CASSPRASSGSYEQYF. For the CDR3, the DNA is TGTGCCAGCTCACCTCGGGCGTCTAGCGGTTCCTACGAGCAGTACTTC. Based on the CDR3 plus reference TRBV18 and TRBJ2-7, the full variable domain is NAGVMQNPRHLVRRRGQEARLRCSPMKGHSHVYWYRQLPEEGLKFMVYLQKENIIDESGMPKERFSAEFPKEGPSILRIQQVVRGDSAAYFCASSPRASSGSYEQYFGPGTRLTVT.

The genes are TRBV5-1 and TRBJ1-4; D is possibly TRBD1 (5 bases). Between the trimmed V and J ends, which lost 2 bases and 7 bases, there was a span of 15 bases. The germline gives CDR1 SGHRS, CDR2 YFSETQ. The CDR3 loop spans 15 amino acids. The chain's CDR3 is CASSLIQAPGEKLFF. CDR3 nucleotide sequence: TGCGCCAGCAGCTTAATACAGGCGCCTGGTGAAAAACTGTTTTTT.

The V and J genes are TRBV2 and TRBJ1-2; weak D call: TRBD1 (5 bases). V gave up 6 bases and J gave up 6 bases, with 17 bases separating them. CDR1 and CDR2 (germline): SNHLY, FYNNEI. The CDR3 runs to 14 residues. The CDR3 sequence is CASRGLLRDDGYTF. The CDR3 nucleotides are TGTGCCAGCAGGGGACTCCTGAGGGATGATGGCTACACCTTC.

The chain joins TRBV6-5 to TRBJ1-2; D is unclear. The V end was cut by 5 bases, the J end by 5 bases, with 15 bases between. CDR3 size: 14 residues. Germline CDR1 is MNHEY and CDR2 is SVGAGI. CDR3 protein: CASSPPRQSYGYTF. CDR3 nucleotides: TGTGCCAGCAGTCCCCCCCGTCAGTCTTATGGCTACACCTTC.